The 14 T cell receptor beta chains reported below all come from one sample, sequenced in a study of post-analysis software for immune sequencing data. Regarding the study as a whole: TRBV segments more frequent in patients than in controls numbered a few and included TRBV5-6, TRBV5-1 and TRBV20-1.

These receptors have no known antigen. Unique molecular identifiers had been added to the TCR beta cDNA libraries. TCRdb ran MiXCR on the PCR reads and lists one entry per CDR3 protein. Of almost 700,000 distinct CDR3 sequences listed, around 60% were seen once; the top ten hold about 11%. The sequencing sample was made of blood. These TCRs come from a girl under 10 years old with multiple sclerosis.

V gene TRBV21-1 combines with J gene TRBJ2-3; TRBD1 was called by the table and not checked on the DNA. TRBV21-1 is given as a pseudogene. The CDR3 has 15 residues. CDR3 amino acids: CASSKQQGSTDTQYF. The DNA for the CDR3 is TGTGCCAGCAGCAAACAGCAGGGTAGCACAGATACGCAGTATTTT.

This clonotype has only a few counts. The rearrangement links TRBV7-2 to TRBJ2-7; TRBD2 might be the D (6 bases). With 4 bases removed from V and 4 bases from J, the gap between germline ends came to 14 bases. This CDR3 region has 14 residues. Germline-derived CDR1 and CDR2 are SGHTA and FQGNSA. Written as DNA, the CDR3 is TGTGCCAGCAGCTCTCGGGACTTCCAATACGAGCAGTACTTC. Translation gives CASSSRDFQYEQYF.

This sequence joins TRBV5-6 and TRBJ1-1; D is undetermined. This CDR3 comprises 15 residues. CDR1 and CDR2 (germline): SGHDT, YYEEEE. V was cut by 0 bases and J by 1 base, with 10 bases left in between. CDR3 sequence: CASSLGDSGNTEAFF. The CDR3 nucleotides are TGTGCCAGCAGCTTGGGTGACTCAGGGAACACTGAAGCTTTCTTT. The complete variable domain, with remaining parts taken from reference TRBV5-6 and TRBJ1-1, reads DAGVTQSPTHLIKTRGQQVTLRCSPKSGHDTVSWYQQALGQGPQFIFQYYEEEERQRGNFPDRFSGHQFPNYSSELNVNALLLGDSALYLCASSLGDSGNTEAFFGQGTRLTVV.

This clonotype was detected a few times. This rearrangement joins TRBV4-3 to TRBJ2-1; TRBD2 aligns across 8 bases. The CDR3 has 15 amino acids. Germline CDR1 LGHNA, CDR2 YSLEER. Losses at the gene ends were 3 bases for V and 5 bases for J; bases not matched to a gene: 6. CDR3 DNA sequence: TGCGCCAGCAGCCAGCCCGGGGGGGCCCACAATGAGCAGTTCTTC. This gives the protein CASSQPGGAHNEQFF.

The chain couples TRBV4-2 to TRBJ2-4; 7 positions match TRBD1. In germline, CDR1 is LGHNA, CDR2 YNFKEQ. The J segment lost 6 bases and the V segment lost 7 bases, leaving 3 bases of the junction unmatched. CDR3 length: 12 amino acids. CDR3 nucleotides: TGTGCCAGCACTGGGACAGCAAACATTCAGTACTTC. Protein product: CASTGTANIQYF.

This clonotype has a handful of counts. V usage is TRBV7-3 and J usage is TRBJ2-3, with TRBD2 identical over 8 bases. V shed 2 bases and J 0 bases; nucleotides not matched to a gene: 7. Germline assignment: CDR1 SGHTA and CDR2 FQGTGA. The CDR3 totals 17 residues. The CDR3 nucleotides read TGTGCCAGCAGCTTATGGCCTAGCGGGTCTAGCACAGATACGCAGTATTTT. Protein product: CASSLWPSGSSTDTQYF.

The gene calls are TRBV6-5 and TRBJ2-1, with 9 bases lining up with TRBD2. CDR1 and CDR2 from the germline V gene are MNHEY and SVGAGI. The CDR3 consists of 14 residues. V shed 3 bases and J 6 bases; nucleotides not matched to a gene: 3. CDR3 sequence: CASSYLAGSNEQFF. The CDR3 bases are TGTGCCAGCAGTTATCTAGCGGGAAGCAATGAGCAGTTCTTC.

The chain is built from TRBV7-3 and TRBJ1-2; D is perhaps TRBD1 (5 bases). Per the germline V gene, CDR1 is SGHTA and CDR2 is FQGTGA. The CDR3 contains 13 residues. Trimming took off 0 bases at V and 6 bases at J, with 8 bases between the two ends. CDR3 in amino acids: CASSLTLGDGYTF. Here the CDR3 DNA reads TGTGCCAGCAGCTTAACGTTAGGGGATGGCTACACCTTC.

This chain uses TRBV27 with TRBJ2-3; no clear D gene. V shed 0 bases and J shed 0 bases, with 7 bases lying between them. The CDR3 spans 15 residues. CDR1 MNHEY and CDR2 SMNVEV come from the germline V gene (reference sequence). The CDR3 loop is CASSLSTPSTDTQYF. The CDR3 DNA reads TGTGCCAGCAGTTTATCCACACCAAGCACAGATACGCAGTATTTT.

CDR3 DNA: TGTGCCAGCAGCCAAGATCCCGGACTAGTAGGAGAGACCCAGTACTTC. Its translation is CASSQDPGLVGETQYF. The chain has TRBV4-2 and TRBJ2-5; 7 nucleotides agree with TRBD2. This CDR3 has 16 residues. V was clipped by 0 bases and J by 4 bases; unmatched bases: 8. Germline V lookup: CDR1 LGHNA, CDR2 YNFKEQ.

The gene calls are TRBV6-1 and TRBJ2-1; maybe TRBD2 (6 bases). Germline V gene sequence: CDR1 MNHNS, CDR2 SASEGT. Trimming shortened V by 1 base and J by 8 bases, and 18 bases separated the two germline ends. This CDR3 region has 16 residues. The CDR3 spells CASSEGIAVRGDEQFF. CDR3 nucleotides: TGTGCCAGCAGTGAAGGGATAGCGGTTAGAGGGGATGAGCAGTTCTTC.

This clonotype was observed a few times. The V and J genes are TRBV7-2 and TRBJ2-5; 8 bases match TRBD2. V was clipped by 5 bases and J by 9 bases; unmatched bases: 8. CDR3 length equals 13 residues. Per germline, CDR1 SGHTA and CDR2 FQGNSA. Here the CDR3 DNA reads TGTGCCAGCAGCCGGGGGGGGCGGTTGTCCCAGTACTTC. Translation gives CASSRGGRLSQYF.

The rearrangement links TRBV2 to TRBJ2-7; D is unclear. This CDR3 spans 14 amino acids. Germline CDR1 SNHLY, CDR2 FYNNEI. The ends were cut back, 2 bases at V and 2 bases at J, with 10 bases in the middle. The CDR3 DNA follows: TGTGCCAGCAGTGAAAACCTCTACACCTACGAGCAGTACTTC. As protein: CASSENLYTYEQYF.

J is TRBJ2-3 and V is TRBV10-3; TRBD2 aligns across 7 bases. V was pared by 8 bases and J by 1 base, with 6 bases of the junction left unmatched. This CDR3 region has 14 residues. Germline CDR1 ENHRY, CDR2 SYGVKD. CDR3 in amino acids: CAIQSSGGTDTQYF. CDR3 DNA: TGTGCCATCCAATCAAGCGGGGGCACAGATACGCAGTATTTT.